This entry lists 17 T cell receptor beta chains sequenced from one sample in a study of blood T cell repertoires in COVID-19. Clones were read by immunoSEQ multiplex PCR, and TCRdb kept only the in-frame ones, dropping some. The profile covers about 200,000 clones, with around 80% appearing a single time and approximately 10% taken by the ten largest. The sample was peripheral blood. The receptors originated from a man aged 50-59 years with active or convalescent COVID-19.

The chain recombines TRBV19 with TRBJ1-2; the D gene is possibly TRBD1 (6 bases). With 3 bases removed from V and 8 bases from J, the gap between germline ends came to 13 bases. Germline loops: CDR1 LNHDA, CDR2 SQIVND (reference sequence). This CDR3 has 13 amino acids. The CDR3 loop is CASSILRGEGYTF. The CDR3 DNA sequence: TGTGCCAGTAGTATTCTCAGGGGAGAAGGCTACACCTTC.

V and J are TRBV5-1 and TRBJ1-6, with a possible D match to TRBD1 (5 bases). Germline-derived CDR1 and CDR2 are SGHRS and YFSETQ. Trimming stripped 2 bases from V and 10 bases from J, with 13 bases between. This CDR3 has 14 residues. As DNA, the CDR3 is TGCGCCAGCAGCTTAGGGGAGGCCCGGTCACCCCTCCACTTT. Amino acids: CASSLGEARSPLHF.

J is TRBJ2-1 and V is TRBV6-5; 9 bases map to TRBD1. This CDR3 has 15 residues. CDR1 and CDR2 from the germline V gene are MNHEY and SVGAGI. J was trimmed by 0 bases and V by 4 bases; bases with no gene match: 1. The CDR3 coding sequence is TGTGCCAGCAGTTTGACAGGGGGCTCCTACAATGAGCAGTTCTTC. Translating gives CASSLTGGSYNEQFF.

CDR3 protein: CASSQGLGTGGYEQYF. CDR3 nucleotide sequence: TGTGCCAGCAGCCAAGGGCTAGGGACAGGGGGGTACGAGCAGTACTTC. The chain employs TRBV3-1 (or the pseudogene TRBV3-2) and TRBJ2-7, with TRBD1 matching over 11 bases. This CDR3 has 16 residues. The V gene's germline CDR1 is LGHDT and CDR2 YNNKEL (reference sequence). J gave up 4 bases and V 1 base, and 6 bases lay outside the gene matches.

This clone was seen just once. V and J are TRBV7-9 and TRBJ1-6; 7 bases are a match to TRBD1. CDR1 and CDR2 from the germline V gene are SEHNR and FQNEAQ (reference sequence). The CDR3 contains 19 residues. V shed 1 base, J shed 0 bases, and the junction held 9 bases outside the gene matches. The CDR3 sequence: CASSLELDRLNSYNSPLHF. The CDR3 DNA reads TGTGCCAGCAGCTTAGAATTGGACAGGTTGAACTCCTATAATTCACCCCTCCACTTT.

The rearrangement joins TRBV19 to TRBJ1-6; 8 bases fit TRBD1. The trim removed 3 bases at V and 7 bases at J, leaving 5 bases unmatched. The CDR3 consists of 15 residues. Germline V gives CDR1 LNHDA, CDR2 SQIVND (reference sequence). The CDR3 sequence: CASSIGRQGNSPLHF. The CDR3 coding sequence is TGTGCCAGTAGTATTGGGCGACAGGGGAATTCACCCCTCCACTTT.

V usage is TRBV6-2 or TRBV6-3 and J usage is TRBJ2-5; 9 nucleotides align to TRBD2. The CDR3 has 14 amino acids. The V gene end was trimmed by 4 bases and the J gene end by 5 bases; junction bases not matched to a gene: 5. Germline-derived CDR1 and CDR2 are MNHEY and SVGEGT. The CDR3 bases are TGTGCCAGCAGTTTCGGGACTAGCAGTGAGACCCAGTACTTC. Its translation is CASSFGTSSETQYF.

The V gene is TRBV7-9, the J gene TRBJ1-2, with no clear D. CDR1 is SEHNR and CDR2 is FQNEAQ in the germline V gene (reference sequence). The V gene lost 6 bases and the J gene lost 5 bases, with 10 bases spanning the gap. This CDR3 region has 12 residues. CDR3 residues: CASRTEEYGYTF. For the CDR3, the DNA is TGTGCCAGCAGGACGGAGGAGTATGGCTACACCTTC. Looking up the rest from reference TRBV7-9 and TRBJ1-2 gives the full variable domain: DTGVSQNPRHKITKRGQNVTFRCDPISEHNRLYWYRQTLGQGPEFLTYFQNEAQLEKSRLLSDRFSAERPKGSFSTLEIQRTEQGDSAMYLCASRTEEYGYTFGSGTRLTVV.

This chain uses TRBV4-1 with TRBJ2-2; tentative D call: TRBD2 (7 bases). This CDR3 has 17 amino acids. Germline-derived CDR1 and CDR2 are MGHRA and YSYEKL. V was pared by 0 bases and J by 5 bases, with 16 bases between. CDR3 nucleotides: TGCGCCAGCAGCCAAGATCGAACGGGGGGCGGGACCGGGGAGCTGTTTTTT. It specifies CASSQDRTGGGTGELFF.

The CDR3 loop is CASSYPSTGNYGYTF. The CDR3 DNA follows: TGTGCCAGCAGTTACCCATCGACAGGGAACTATGGCTACACCTTC. The genes are TRBV28 and TRBJ1-2; TRBD1 matches at 7 bases. The CDR3 is 15 amino acids. V lost 4 bases to trimming and J lost 2 bases; unmatched junction nucleotides: 7. Germline V gene sequence: CDR1 MDHEN, CDR2 SYDVKM.

This clone was seen more than once but under ten times. V and J are TRBV6-5 and TRBJ1-4; TRBD1 matches 7 bases. The V segment lost 3 bases and the J segment 7 bases; nucleotides outside the gene matches: 5. Germline V gene data show CDR1 as MNHEY and CDR2 as SVGAGI. This CDR3 has 14 amino acids. The CDR3 sequence is CASSYPGGFEKLFF. In DNA, the CDR3 is TGTGCCAGCAGTTATCCAGGGGGGTTTGAAAAACTGTTTTTT.

This clone was counted a single time. This chain connects TRBV5-1 to TRBJ2-6; possibly TRBD1 for D (6 bases). Germline values: CDR1 SGHRS, CDR2 YFSETQ. V was shortened by 3 bases and J by 2 bases, with 15 bases between the two germline ends. There are 17 residues in the CDR3. CDR3 loop: CASSSGTSVTGANVLTF. The CDR3 DNA follows: TGCGCCAGCAGCTCCGGGACATCGGTAACTGGGGCCAACGTCCTGACTTTC.

The chain couples TRBV6-6 to TRBJ1-1; D is perhaps TRBD1 (6 bases). Per germline, CDR1 MNHNY and CDR2 SVGAGI (reference sequence). Trimming took 0 bases from V and 1 from J, leaving 12 bases between them. The CDR3 has 16 amino acids. CDR3 nucleotides: TGTGCCAGCAGTTACTCCCCGGGAGGGGGGAACACTGAAGCTTTCTTT. Translation: CASSYSPGGGNTEAFF.

The V call is TRBV28, the J call TRBJ2-1; TRBD2 aligns across 11 bases. There are 19 residues in the CDR3. The trim removed 4 bases at V and 0 bases at J, leaving 11 bases unmatched. The germline CDR1 and CDR2 sequences are MDHEN and SYDVKM. The CDR3 loop reads CASSSPGLAVQSSYNEQFF. CDR3 in DNA: TGTGCCAGCAGTTCGCCGGGACTAGCGGTCCAGAGCTCCTACAATGAGCAGTTCTTC.

The V and J genes are TRBV12-3 or TRBV12-4 and TRBJ2-2; D may be TRBD2 (6 bases). Trimming left V 6 bases short and J 3 bases short, with 8 bases between. The CDR3 sequence is 13 residues long. CDR3 in amino acids: CASSGTYTGELFF. CDR3 DNA: TGTGCCAGCAGCGGGACTTACACCGGGGAGCTGTTTTTT.

This clone was recorded only once. The chain joins TRBV2 to TRBJ2-5, with 7 nucleotides matching TRBD2. The J segment lost 5 bases and the V segment lost 8 bases, leaving 14 bases of the junction unmatched. CDR3 length equals 15 residues. Germline lookup yields CDR1 SNHLY and CDR2 FYNNEI. CDR3 sequence (DNA): TGTGCCAGCCTCGAGGGGCTAGCCGGGGGGGAGACCCAGTACTTC. Protein: CASLEGLAGGETQYF.

The chain joins TRBV7-6 to TRBJ2-1; D remains unclear. Between the trimmed V and J ends, which lost 2 bases and 5 bases, there was a span of 4 bases. The CDR3 is 12 residues long. Per germline, CDR1 SGHVS and CDR2 FNYEAQ. This chain's CDR3 is CASSLPDNEQFF. CDR3 nucleotide sequence: TGTGCCAGCAGCTTACCGGACAATGAGCAGTTCTTC.